The 17 T cell receptor beta chains presented below share a single source sample, sequenced in a study of human T cells and chemical hapten exposure. Time point of the sample: patch test 2, 6 weeks after DPC sensitization. Indicated treatment: therapeutic diphenylcyclopropenone sensitization with weekly scalp DPC. MiXCR was run by TCRdb on the RACE reads, yielding one entry per CDR3 protein. Of tens of thousands of distinct CDR3 sequences in the sample, approximately 9% were seen once. This specimen consisted of whole blood, obtained in connection with sensitization to the hapten diphenylcyclopropenone (DPC). The receptor set was obtained from a man aged 30 to 39 with alopecia areata. Some clones in this sample may be carry-over from other donors' samples.

This clonotype has at least ten counts. The rearrangement joins TRBV5-1 to TRBJ2-6, with no clear D. Trimming removed 0 bases at V and 0 bases at J, with 10 bases between. Germline V gene data show CDR1 as SGHRS and CDR2 as YFSETQ. The CDR3 covers 17 residues. For the CDR3, the DNA is TGCGCCAGCAGCTTGGACAGAGCAAGCTCTGGGGCCAACGTCCTGACTTTC. Translating gives CASSLDRASSGANVLTF.

The table lists this clonotype with many counts. This rearrangement joins TRBV5-5 to TRBJ1-4; a weak D match, TRBD1 (5 bases). Trimming pared 0 bases from V and 5 bases from J, leaving 8 bases between. CDR3 size: 14 residues. CDR1 and CDR2 (germline): SGHKS, YYEKEE (reference sequence). The CDR3 DNA reads TGTGCCAGCAGCTTGGCTTGGGGGAATGAAAAACTGTTTTTT. Amino acid sequence: CASSLAWGNEKLFF.

The V and J genes are TRBV5-5 and TRBJ2-1, with D unclear. Germline V gives CDR1 SGHKS, CDR2 YYEKEE (reference sequence). The CDR3 has 15 residues. The germline V and J ends were trimmed by 4 bases and 2 bases, with 13 bases remaining between them. CDR3 protein: CASSPTEWTYNEQFF. CDR3 in DNA: TGTGCCAGCAGCCCCACCGAGTGGACCTACAATGAGCAGTTCTTC. Looking up the rest from reference TRBV5-5 and TRBJ2-1 gives the full variable domain: DAGVTQSPTHLIKTRGQQVTLRCSPISGHKSVSWYQQVLGQGPQFIFQYYEKEERGRGNFPDRFSARQFPNYSSELNVNALLLGDSALYLCASSPTEWTYNEQFFGPGTRLTVL.

The chain employs TRBV12-2 and TRBJ2-1; TRBD2 was called by the table and not checked on the DNA. TRBV12-2 represents a pseudogene. This CDR3 has 17 residues. The CDR3 protein is CASRPGTSGPSYNEQFF. In nucleotides, the CDR3 is TGTGCAAGTCGCCCCGGGACTAGCGGGCCCTCCTACAATGAGCAGTTCTTC.

CDR3 coding DNA: TGTGCCAGCAGCTTACTTGGTGTGGCTGGGGCCAACGTCCTGACTTTC. It specifies CASSLLGVAGANVLTF. The chain is built from TRBV11-2 and TRBJ2-6, with unresolved D. The CDR3 spans 16 residues. The ends were cut back, 2 bases at V and 2 bases at J, with 10 bases in the middle. The V gene's germline CDR1 is SGHAT and CDR2 FQNNGV. Variable domain in full (rest from reference TRBV11-2 and TRBJ2-6): EAGVAQSPRYKIIEKRQSVAFWCNPISGHATLYWYQQILGQGPKLLIQFQNNGVVDDSQLPKDRFSAERLKGVDSTLKIQPAKLEDSAVYLCASSLLGVAGANVLTFGAGSRLTVL.

This clonotype was recorded at least ten times. The chain combines TRBV20-1 with TRBJ1-5; 10 nucleotides line up with TRBD1. Germline V gives CDR1 DFQATT, CDR2 SNEGSKA (reference sequence). The CDR3 loop spans 15 amino acids. J gave up 3 bases and V 1 base, and 3 bases lay outside the gene matches. The CDR3 nucleotides read TGCAGTGCTAGAGCGGGACAGGGGATCAATCAGCCCCAGCATTTT. The encoded protein is CSARAGQGINQPQHF.

This clonotype was picked up a small number of times. V usage is TRBV12-3 or TRBV12-4 and J usage is TRBJ1-1; 10 positions match TRBD1. CDR3 length: 14 amino acids. J lost 4 bases, V lost 1 base, and 0 bases had no gene match. The CDR3, as DNA: TGTGCCAGCAGTTTAGGGACAGGGGGCACTGAAGCTTTCTTT. This encodes CASSLGTGGTEAFF.

V usage is TRBV18 and J usage is TRBJ1-1; 9 positions match TRBD1. V was clipped by 4 bases and J by 4 bases; unmatched bases: 13. This CDR3 has 17 residues. Germline assignment: CDR1 KGHSH and CDR2 LQKENI. In nucleotides, the CDR3 is TGTGCCAGCTCACTGATGGGGACAGGGAAGGAGAGCACTGAAGCTTTCTTT. This translates into CASSLMGTGKESTEAFF.

The rearrangement links TRBV11-2 to TRBJ2-3; 8 nucleotides align to TRBD2. This CDR3 is 15 amino acids long. Looked up from germline, CDR1 is SGHAT and CDR2 is FQNNGV. J lost 0 bases, V lost 5 bases, and 4 bases had no gene match. The DNA of the CDR3 is TGTGCCAGCAGCAGAGCGGGAGATAGCACAGATACGCAGTATTTT. Amino acids: CASSRAGDSTDTQYF.

This clonotype has just a few counts. The V gene is TRBV9, the J gene TRBJ2-1; D is possibly TRBD2 (6 bases). The germline V gene encodes CDR1 SGDLS and CDR2 YYNGEE. The CDR3 sequence is 16 residues long. Trimming stripped 4 bases from V and 9 bases from J, with 23 bases between. CDR3 in amino acids: CASSIQGRGGWIEQFF. The CDR3 bases are TGTGCCAGCAGCATCCAAGGGCGGGGAGGCTGGATTGAGCAGTTCTTC.

The table lists this clonotype with many counts. The CDR3 spells CATSDAGPGNYGYTF. The CDR3 DNA is TGTGCCACCAGTGATGCGGGACCGGGAAACTATGGCTACACCTTC. The V gene is TRBV24-1, the J gene TRBJ1-2; a weak D match, TRBD1 (5 bases). The V gene lost 3 bases and the J gene lost 2 bases, with 12 bases spanning the gap. Germline CDR1 reads KGHDR; CDR2 reads SFDVKD. The CDR3 is 15 amino acids.

This rearrangement joins TRBV27 to TRBJ2-7; weak D call: TRBD2 (6 bases). Trimming removed 5 bases at V and 0 bases at J, with 8 bases between. The CDR3 length is 13 residues. Per the germline V gene, CDR1 is MNHEY and CDR2 is SMNVEV (reference sequence). CDR3 sequence (DNA): TGTGCCAGCAGTGCCGGGAGCTCCTACGAGCAGTACTTC. This sequence encodes CASSAGSSYEQYF.

This clonotype has ten or more counts. The chain carries TRBV3-1 and TRBJ1-6; no definite D call. Germline V gene sequence: CDR1 LGHDT, CDR2 YNNKEL (reference sequence). This CDR3 region has 17 residues. Trimming took 0 bases from V and 6 from J, leaving 15 bases between them. CDR3 loop: CASSQDPTAVRNSPLHF. The CDR3 nucleotides are TGTGCCAGCAGCCAAGACCCTACAGCAGTTCGTAATTCACCCCTCCACTTT.

Ten or more counts support this clonotype. This chain connects TRBV18 to TRBJ2-3; TRBD2 aligns across 8 bases. The V and J ends lost 8 bases and 0 bases, in that order; junction bases with no gene match: 4. Germline CDR1 KGHSH, CDR2 LQKENI. The CDR3 sequence is 14 residues long. CDR3 nucleotides: TGTGCCAGCGCGACTAGCGAGAGCACAGATACGCAGTATTTT. Amino acid sequence: CASATSESTDTQYF.

The table lists this clonotype with a few counts. The V call is TRBV29-1, the J call TRBJ1-1; D might be TRBD1 (5 bases). The germline V and J ends were trimmed by 7 bases and 2 bases, with 11 bases remaining between them. The germline CDR1 and CDR2 sequences are SQVTM and ANQGSEA. This CDR3 contains 12 residues. DNA of the CDR3: TGCAGCGGGGGGACGGGAAACACTGAAGCTTTCTTT. This translates into CSGGTGNTEAFF.

This clonotype was seen many times. The J gene is TRBJ2-7, the V gene TRBV7-2; D not certain. The germline V gene encodes CDR1 SGHTA and CDR2 FQGNSA. The CDR3 loop spans 11 amino acids. V was clipped by 5 bases and J by 4 bases, with 6 bases between them. CDR3 sequence (DNA): TGTGCCAGCAGCCGACTTTACGAGCAGTACTTC. It is translated as CASSRLYEQYF.

This clonotype occurred a few times. The chain links TRBV6-2 or TRBV6-3 to TRBJ1-5, with no clear D. This CDR3 has 16 amino acids. Trimming shortened V by 2 bases and J by 3 bases, and 14 bases separated the two germline ends. Germline V lookup: CDR1 MNHEY, CDR2 SVGEGT. CDR3 nucleotides: TGTGCCAGCAGTTACGCGAGTAGGAGTATCAATCAGCCCCAGCATTTT. Its translation: CASSYASRSINQPQHF.